The 30 T cell receptor beta chains below all came from one sample that was sequenced in a study of T cells in Graves' hyperthyroidism and ophthalmopathy. The TCR beta CDR3 regions underwent amplification using RNA transcripts as the source. HTBI primers were used for first-round RT-PCR of the TCR CDR3. A single record per CDR3 protein comes from TCRdb applying MiXCR to the multiplex PCR reads. The sample lists 150,000 or so distinct CDR3 sequences; more than 20% were seen once. Material: blood. Receptors were obtained from a woman aged 45-60 years with Graves' hyperthyroidism that later progressed to Graves' ophthalmopathy.

There are a few counts of this clonotype. The chain combines TRBV5-4 with TRBJ2-5; 8 nucleotides align to TRBD2. The V segment lost 1 base and the J segment 5 bases; nucleotides outside the gene matches: 4. Per germline, CDR1 SGHNT and CDR2 YYREEE (reference sequence). The CDR3 is 14 residues long. The CDR3 nucleotides are TGTGCCAGCAGCTTGACGGGGGGGCTGGAGACCCAGTACTTC. Translating it yields CASSLTGGLETQYF.

V gene TRBV7-9 combines with J gene TRBJ2-7, with D unresolved. Trimming pared 5 bases from V and 6 bases from J, leaving 11 bases between. Looked up from germline, CDR1 is SEHNR and CDR2 is FQNEAQ (reference sequence). The CDR3 consists of 12 residues. CDR3 sequence (DNA): TGTGCCAGCAGCAAGCGCCCCACCGAGCAGTACTTC. Protein: CASSKRPTEQYF.

The chain links TRBV7-9 to TRBJ2-2; 11 nucleotides match TRBD2. Germline V lookup: CDR1 SEHNR, CDR2 FQNEAQ (reference sequence). This CDR3 contains 15 residues. After removal of 4 bases from V and 7 bases from J, the junction contained 5 bases not matched to a gene. In nucleotides, the CDR3 is TGTGCCAGCAGCTCACTAGCGGGAGCGAACGGGGAGCTGTTTTTT. Protein sequence: CASSSLAGANGELFF.

This chain uses TRBV2 with TRBJ2-1; 8 bases line up with TRBD2. Germline V gives CDR1 SNHLY, CDR2 FYNNEI. The trim removed 7 bases at V and 7 bases at J, leaving 9 bases unmatched. This CDR3 is 14 amino acids long. The CDR3 sequence: CASTFGREANEQFF. CDR3 nucleotide sequence: TGTGCCAGCACCTTCGGGCGGGAGGCGAATGAGCAGTTCTTC.

The chain uses TRBV5-4 and TRBJ2-1; 9 bases agree with TRBD1. CDR1 and CDR2 (germline): SGHNT, YYREEE (reference sequence). This CDR3 is 13 amino acids long. The J segment lost 8 bases and the V segment lost 3 bases, leaving 3 bases of the junction unmatched. This CDR3 is CASSSGQGYEQFF. CDR3 nucleotide sequence: TGTGCCAGCAGCTCCGGACAGGGGTATGAGCAGTTCTTC.

The chain uses TRBV13 and TRBJ1-1, with D maybe TRBD1 (5 bases). Deletions cut 10 bases from V and 2 bases from J, with 23 bases between. The CDR3 length is 16 residues. CDR1 and CDR2 from the germline V gene are PRHDT and FYEKMQ (reference sequence). CDR3: CATSLWLRQLNTEAFF. CDR3 nucleotides: TGTGCCACCTCATTATGGTTGAGACAGTTAAACACTGAAGCTTTCTTT. Full variable domain (remainder filled in from reference TRBV13 and TRBJ1-1): AAGVIQSPRHLIKEKRETATLKCYPIPRHDTVYWYQQGPGQDPQFLISFYEKMQSDKGSIPDRFSAQQFSDYHSELNMSSLELGDSALYFCATSLWLRQLNTEAFFGQGTRLTVV.

This clonotype was seen repeatedly, ten times or more. The chain has TRBV20-1 and TRBJ2-2; no clear D gene. The CDR3 totals 14 residues. The V and J ends lost 1 base and 6 bases respectively, with 12 bases between them. CDR1 is DFQATT, CDR2 SNEGSKA, per germline (reference sequence). DNA of the CDR3: TGCAGTGCTAGAGCTTTCGGGTGGTCCGGGGAGCTGTTTTTT. This translates into CSARAFGWSGELFF.

V is TRBV19 and J is TRBJ1-5; 10 nucleotides align to TRBD1. The CDR3 is 15 amino acids. Germline CDR1 reads LNHDA; CDR2 reads SQIVND (reference sequence). With V trimmed by 3 bases and J by 7 bases, 6 bases remained unmatched. The CDR3 here is CASSIFGTGEQPQHF. CDR3 DNA sequence: TGTGCCAGTAGTATTTTTGGGACAGGGGAACAGCCCCAGCATTTT.

The V gene is TRBV28, the J gene TRBJ2-2; tentative D call: TRBD1 (6 bases). Germline values: CDR1 MDHEN, CDR2 SYDVKM. The CDR3 has 13 residues. The V and J ends lost 7 bases and 2 bases respectively, with 8 bases between them. The CDR3: CASTRGNTGELFF. CDR3 sequence (DNA): TGTGCCAGCACCAGGGGTAACACCGGGGAGCTGTTTTTT.

CDR3 amino acids: CSALPLREGLTGELFF. DNA for the CDR3: TGCAGTGCCCTCCCCTTGCGGGAAGGCCTCACCGGGGAGCTGTTTTTT. The gene calls are TRBV20-1 and TRBJ2-2; weak D call: TRBD2 (6 bases). The germline gives CDR1 DFQATT, CDR2 SNEGSKA (reference sequence). This CDR3 region has 16 residues. V was cut by 6 bases and J by 4 bases, with 21 bases left in between.

This clonotype was seen many times. This sequence joins TRBV7-9 and TRBJ2-1; possible D gene TRBD2, 5 bases. V gave up 8 bases and J gave up 9 bases, with 8 bases separating them. The CDR3 is 10 amino acids. Looked up from germline, CDR1 is SEHNR and CDR2 is FQNEAQ (reference sequence). The DNA of the CDR3 is TGTGCCAGCGGGAGCCTTGAGCAGTTCTTC. This codes for CASGSLEQFF.

This clonotype was counted between two and nine times. The V and J genes are TRBV29-1 and TRBJ2-7; D tentatively reads TRBD1 or TRBD2 (5 bases each). V was cut by 0 bases and J by 6 bases, with 18 bases left in between. CDR1 and CDR2 from the germline V gene are SQVTM and ANQGSEA. This CDR3 contains 15 residues. CDR3 amino acids: CSVEDQGIGVSEQYF. The CDR3, as DNA: TGCAGCGTTGAAGATCAGGGTATCGGGGTGTCCGAGCAGTACTTC.

This clonotype was detected ten times or more. The V and J genes are TRBV7-8 and TRBJ2-3; D ambiguous. Deletions cut 5 bases from V and 0 bases from J, with 18 bases between. The CDR3 is 17 residues long. Germline V lookup: CDR1 SGHVS, CDR2 FQNEAQ. The CDR3 reads CASSLNLAASSTDTQYF. Written as DNA, the CDR3 is TGTGCCAGCAGCCTAAACTTAGCCGCAAGTAGCACAGATACGCAGTATTTT.

The sample holds many counts of this clonotype. V usage is TRBV29-1 and J usage is TRBJ2-7; no definite D call. Germline-derived CDR1 and CDR2 are SQVTM and ANQGSEA. The V and J ends lost 6 bases and 5 bases respectively, with 14 bases between them. This CDR3 region has 12 residues. The CDR3, as DNA: TGCAGCGTCCGAAGTTTAGGCGACGAGCAGTACTTC. This sequence encodes CSVRSLGDEQYF.

This clonotype was found many times. The chain employs TRBV3-1 and TRBJ1-6; D perhaps matches TRBD1 (6 bases). V was shortened by 3 bases and J by 6 bases, with 15 bases between the two germline ends. Per the germline V gene, CDR1 is LGHDT and CDR2 is YNNKEL (reference sequence). The CDR3 runs to 16 residues. The CDR3 nucleotides read TGTGCCAGCAGCCATCCGGGCCTCAGGGGTAATTCACCCCTCCACTTT. Translating gives CASSHPGLRGNSPLHF.

This clonotype has ten or more counts. In DNA form, the CDR3 reads TGTGCCAGCAGCAATAATTTAGTGGGAGGGGCGAAAGAGACCCAGTACTTC. Protein: CASSNNLVGGAKETQYF. This chain connects TRBV7-8 to TRBJ2-5; 7 bases align to TRBD2. Per germline, CDR1 SGHVS and CDR2 FQNEAQ. The CDR3 covers 17 residues. The V gene end was trimmed by 5 bases and the J gene end by 3 bases; junction bases not matched to a gene: 15.

The V call is TRBV9, the J call TRBJ1-2, with 7 bases fitting TRBD1. Germline trimming cut 3 bases from V and 4 bases from J; bases unmatched to any gene: 3. CDR1 SGDLS and CDR2 YYNGEE come from the germline V gene. This CDR3 is 13 amino acids long. The CDR3 reads CASSAGTVYGYTF. CDR3 DNA: TGTGCCAGCAGCGCCGGGACAGTCTATGGCTACACCTTC.

This clonotype was detected a few times. The chain recombines TRBV9 with TRBJ2-1; D call uncertain. CDR1 SGDLS and CDR2 YYNGEE come from the germline V gene. CDR3 length: 17 residues. The V end was cut by 4 bases, the J end by 3 bases, with 20 bases between. DNA of the CDR3: TGTGCCAGCAGCTCGGCTCTGCGGAGCACTCACTACAATGAGCAGTTCTTC. Its protein is CASSSALRSTHYNEQFF.

This clonotype was counted between two and nine times. The chain recombines TRBV12-3 or TRBV12-4 with TRBJ2-7; 9 positions agree with TRBD2. The CDR3 spans 15 residues. Germline trimming cut 6 bases from V and 4 bases from J; bases unmatched to any gene: 10. CDR3 sequence: CASRQGTAGGYEQYF. DNA for the CDR3: TGTGCCAGCAGACAAGGGACAGCGGGGGGATACGAGCAGTACTTC.

The V gene is TRBV19, the J gene TRBJ2-3; D gene uncertain. The CDR3 has 15 amino acids. Germline CDR1 reads LNHDA; CDR2 reads SQIVND (reference sequence). Between the trimmed V and J ends, which lost 6 bases and 2 bases, there was a span of 15 bases. The CDR3 coding sequence is TGTGCCAGTAGATCCTCCGGCTATGACACAGATACGCAGTATTTT. This translates into CASRSSGYDTDTQYF.

In this sample, this clonotype turned up many times. This chain connects TRBV5-1 to TRBJ1-2; TRBD1 agrees at 8 bases. This CDR3 has 14 amino acids. From germline, CDR1 is SGHRS and CDR2 YFSETQ. V was clipped by 4 bases and J by 1 base; unmatched bases: 3. CDR3 amino acids: CASSQGQVNYGYTF. The CDR3 DNA follows: TGCGCCAGCAGCCAGGGACAGGTTAACTATGGCTACACCTTC. The full variable domain, with the rest looked up from reference TRBV5-1 and TRBJ1-2, is KAGVTQTPRYLIKTRGQQVTLSCSPISGHRSVSWYQQTPGQGLQFLFEYFSETQRNKGNFPGRFSGRQFSNSRSEMNVSTLELGDSALYLCASSQGQVNYGYTFGSGTRLTVV.

V usage is TRBV20-1 and J usage is TRBJ2-7, with 7 nucleotides matching TRBD1. Germline CDR1 is DFQATT and CDR2 is SNEGSKA (reference sequence). The CDR3 extends over 15 amino acids. V was pared by 0 bases and J by 4 bases, with 9 bases of the junction left unmatched. The CDR3: CSARDPRQGSYEQYF. Here the CDR3 DNA reads TGCAGTGCTAGAGACCCCCGACAGGGATCGTACGAGCAGTACTTC.

Ten or more counts support this clonotype. The V and J genes are TRBV5-1 and TRBJ2-1, with D possibly being TRBD1 (5 bases). Trimming cost V 1 base and J 9 bases, with 14 bases left between them. Germline lookup yields CDR1 SGHRS and CDR2 YFSETQ. The CDR3 length is 14 residues. For the CDR3, the DNA is TGCGCCAGCAGCTTGACAGGTCCGAATACTGAGCAGTTCTTC. As protein: CASSLTGPNTEQFF.

As to this clonotype: A clone one base away is much larger, so this may be a read error. The chain recombines TRBV3-1 with TRBJ2-7, with 14 bases fitting TRBD2. The CDR3 length is 14 residues. Germline V lookup: CDR1 LGHDT, CDR2 YNNKEL (reference sequence). In DNA form, the CDR3 reads TGTGCCAACAGCCTGGGACTAGCGGGAGTGGAGCAGTACTTC. Residues: CANSLGLAGVEQYF.

At least ten counts were recorded for this clonotype. The rearrangement links TRBV5-1 to TRBJ1-5, with a tentative D call TRBD1 (6 bases). Germline CDR1 is SGHRS and CDR2 is YFSETQ. The CDR3 consists of 15 residues. With 0 bases removed from V and 7 bases from J, the gap between germline ends came to 14 bases. The CDR3 DNA reads as TGCGCCAGCAGCTTGGATGGCAGGGGCGGGCAGCCCCAGCATTTT. Its protein product is CASSLDGRGGQPQHF.

The genes are TRBV20-1 and TRBJ2-7; the match to TRBD2 covers 15 bases. CDR1 is DFQATT, CDR2 SNEGSKA, per germline (reference sequence). The V and J ends lost 1 base and 2 bases, in that order; junction bases with no gene match: 21. The length of the CDR3 is 22 residues. Here the CDR3 DNA reads TGCAGTGCTAGAGCCCAAAACGCCCTGGGACTAGCGGGAGGCCTTCACCCCTACGAGCAGTACTTC. It translates to CSARAQNALGLAGGLHPYEQYF.

There are many counts of this clonotype. The chain is built from TRBV20-1 and TRBJ2-7, with D hard to call. The CDR3 consists of 14 residues. Germline V gene lookup returns CDR1 DFQATT and CDR2 SNEGSKA (reference sequence). With 3 bases removed from V and 0 bases from J, the gap between germline ends came to 12 bases. Here the CDR3 reads CSARLGTGSYEQYF. CDR3 sequence (DNA): TGCAGTGCTAGGCTCGGCACGGGCTCCTACGAGCAGTACTTC.

The chain carries TRBV2 and TRBJ2-2; the D gene is possibly TRBD1 (6 bases). Germline lookup yields CDR1 SNHLY and CDR2 FYNNEI. The germline V and J ends were trimmed by 6 bases and 8 bases, with 10 bases remaining between them. CDR3 length: 12 amino acids. CDR3 bases: TGTGCCAGCAGCGTGGACAGTGGGGAGCTGTTTTTT. Residues: CASSVDSGELFF.

This CDR3 reads CATRTGRESPLHF. CDR3 sequence (DNA): TGTGCCACAAGGACAGGGAGAGAATCACCCCTCCACTTT. The chain employs TRBV24-1 and TRBJ1-6; TRBD1 agrees at 8 bases. The V gene end was trimmed by 10 bases and the J gene end by 10 bases; junction bases not matched to a gene: 8. Germline assignment: CDR1 KGHDR and CDR2 SFDVKD. The CDR3 sequence is 13 residues long.

This clonotype was counted many times. The chain recombines TRBV28 with TRBJ2-7; 10 bases line up with TRBD1. The CDR3 is 17 amino acids. The trim removed 4 bases at V and 7 bases at J, leaving 16 bases unmatched. Germline V gene sequence: CDR1 MDHEN, CDR2 SYDVKM. CDR3 DNA sequence: TGTGCCAGCAGTTCCGATAAAGGGACAGGGGACCCTAGAGAGCAGTACTTC. Translating gives CASSSDKGTGDPREQYF.